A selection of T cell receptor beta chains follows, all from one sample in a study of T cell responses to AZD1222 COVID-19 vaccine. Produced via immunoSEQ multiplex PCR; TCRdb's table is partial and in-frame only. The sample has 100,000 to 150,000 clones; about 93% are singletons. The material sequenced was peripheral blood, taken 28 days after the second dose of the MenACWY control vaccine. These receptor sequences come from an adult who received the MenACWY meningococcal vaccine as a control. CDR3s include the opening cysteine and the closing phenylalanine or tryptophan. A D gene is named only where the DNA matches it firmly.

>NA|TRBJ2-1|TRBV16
CASSPKAGNYNEQFF
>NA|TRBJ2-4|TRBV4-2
CASSQEGVLENIQYF
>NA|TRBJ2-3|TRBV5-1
CASSLGGASSTDTQYF
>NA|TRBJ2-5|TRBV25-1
CASSAGETQYF
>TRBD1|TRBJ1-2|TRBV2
CASSGPRGDYGYTF
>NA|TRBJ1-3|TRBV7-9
CASSHAQGLTGNTIYF
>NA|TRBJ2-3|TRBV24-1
CATGSAGSTDTQYF
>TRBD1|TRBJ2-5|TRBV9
CASSLGQEALETQYF
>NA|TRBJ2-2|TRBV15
CATSRESAGMAGQNTGELFF
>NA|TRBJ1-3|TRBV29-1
CSATGISGNTIYF
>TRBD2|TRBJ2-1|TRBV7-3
CASSSAGVINEQFF
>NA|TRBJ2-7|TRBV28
CASIAGGLPVQYEQYF
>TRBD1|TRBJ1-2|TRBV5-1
CASSSTGAPNYGYTF
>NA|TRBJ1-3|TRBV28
CASSLTTGNTIYF
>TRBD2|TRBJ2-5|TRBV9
CASSVGSGIETQYF
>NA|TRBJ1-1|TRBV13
CASSGDSNTEAFF
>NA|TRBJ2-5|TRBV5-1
CASSLVGGQETQYF